This T cell receptor (beta chain) was sequenced during a study of CD8 T cells in Susac syndrome. Worth noting for this clonotype: Antigen: not known.

Random hexamers were used to reverse transcribe about 0.45 to 1 ug of RNA. TCRdb analysed the immunoSEQ multiplex PCR reads with MiXCR anew, one entry per CDR3 protein. Of approximately 79,000 distinct CDR3 sequences listed, over 85% are singletons. This CDR3 contains 14 residues. V was clipped by 2 bases and J by 5 bases, with 12 bases between them. Germline-derived CDR1 and CDR2 are MNHEY and SVGEGT. General study results and limits: Susac-specific public clones were found in both the total CD8+ and the CD8+ TEMRA repertoires, with fewer than 20 in the former and 5 or 6 in the latter.

This TCR derives from a human donor with Susac syndrome. Sequenced: CD8+ T cells from PBMCs. This chain uses TRBV6-2 or TRBV6-3 with TRBJ2-5, with D perhaps TRBD2 (5 bases). CDR3 in DNA: TGTGCCAGCAGTTACGGGGAGAGTAGCGAGACCCAGTACTTC. Its translation: CASSYGESSETQYF.